The 26 T cell receptor beta chains below all came from one sample that was sequenced in a study of blood T cell repertoires in COVID-19. The table came from immunoSEQ multiplex PCR; TCRdb's copy has only in-frame clones and leaves some out. Of some 490,000 clones in the sample, approximately 85% are singletons; the top ten hold 3.2%. The sequencing sample was made of peripheral blood. These receptors were obtained from a human donor in a cohort sampled during active COVID-19.

This chain connects TRBV23-1 to TRBJ2-3, with TRBD2 identical over 11 bases. TRBV23-1 is filed as an ORF, its function uncertain. Losses at the gene ends were 2 bases for V and 2 bases for J; bases not matched to a gene: 15. The CDR3 sequence is 20 residues long. The CDR3 DNA sequence: TGCGCCAGCAGTCAACCGACCGGACTAGCGGGTCTAGGGCCCACAGATACGCAGTATTTT. Translated, it gives CASSQPTGLAGLGPTDTQYF.

This chain joins TRBV5-1 and TRBJ2-1; 14 bases map to TRBD2. This CDR3 contains 17 residues. J lost 10 bases, V lost 5 bases, and 14 bases had no gene match. Germline V gives CDR1 SGHRS, CDR2 YFSETQ. For the CDR3, the DNA is TGCGCCAGCAGACAGGGACTAGCGGGAGAGTTCCAGGGGGAGCAGTTCTTC. Translation gives CASRQGLAGEFQGEQFF. Using reference TRBV5-1 and TRBJ2-1 for the parts outside the CDR3, the full variable domain is KAGVTQTPRYLIKTRGQQVTLSCSPISGHRSVSWYQQTPGQGLQFLFEYFSETQRNKGNFPGRFSGRQFSNSRSEMNVSTLELGDSALYLCASRQGLAGEFQGEQFFGPGTRLTVL.

Only a few counts were recorded for this clone. J is TRBJ2-3 and V is TRBV20-1, with D possibly TRBD1 on 7 matching bases. Germline-derived CDR1 and CDR2 are DFQATT and SNEGSKA (reference sequence). Trimming stripped 3 bases from V and 2 bases from J, with 21 bases between. This CDR3 is 17 amino acids long. The CDR3 nucleotides read TGCAGTGCTAGTTTCCTTAGAGGGGGCGGGACCACAGATACGCAGTATTTT. This translates into CSASFLRGGGTTDTQYF.

This CDR3 is CAWSEGDRQYF. The DNA for the CDR3 is TGTGCCTGGAGCGAGGGGGATCGGCAGTACTTC. The chain has TRBV30 and TRBJ2-7; D might be TRBD1 (6 bases). V shed 3 bases and J shed 9 bases, with 12 bases lying between them. CDR1 and CDR2 (germline): GTSNPN, SVGIG (reference sequence). The CDR3 has 11 residues.

The gene calls are TRBV5-1 and TRBJ2-1; 8 bases line up with TRBD1. This CDR3 is 15 amino acids long. Looked up from germline, CDR1 is SGHRS and CDR2 is YFSETQ. The trim removed 0 bases at V and 7 bases at J, leaving 6 bases unmatched. CDR3 in amino acids: CASSLAQGALNEQFF. DNA of the CDR3: TGCGCCAGCAGCTTGGCCCAGGGGGCCCTGAATGAGCAGTTCTTC. The full variable domain, rest sourced from reference TRBV5-1 and TRBJ2-1, is KAGVTQTPRYLIKTRGQQVTLSCSPISGHRSVSWYQQTPGQGLQFLFEYFSETQRNKGNFPGRFSGRQFSNSRSEMNVSTLELGDSALYLCASSLAQGALNEQFFGPGTRLTVL.

This chain uses TRBV24-1 with TRBJ2-7, with TRBD1 matching over 11 bases. Germline lookup yields CDR1 KGHDR and CDR2 SFDVKD. V lost 4 bases, J lost 2 bases, and 6 bases stayed unmatched. The CDR3 spans 16 residues. In nucleotides, the CDR3 is TGTGCCACCAGTGACTCGGGACAGGGGGTCACCTACGAGCAGTACTTC. It codes for CATSDSGQGVTYEQYF.

V gene TRBV9 combines with J gene TRBJ2-1; TRBD2 aligns across 8 bases. V gave up 4 bases and J gave up 4 bases; unmatched junction bases: 10. The germline gives CDR1 SGDLS, CDR2 YYNGEE. This CDR3 has 16 amino acids. This chain's CDR3 is CASSLEVTSVYNEQFF. CDR3 nucleotide sequence: TGTGCCAGCAGCCTGGAGGTGACTAGCGTTTACAATGAGCAGTTCTTC.

The genes are TRBV11-3 and TRBJ2-1; 8 bases align to TRBD2. J gave up 2 bases and V 1 base, and 1 base lay outside the gene matches. The CDR3 has 15 amino acids. Germline V CDR1 and CDR2: SGHNT, YENEEA. Written as DNA, the CDR3 is TGTGCCAGCAGCTTAGGAGCGGGGGCCTACAATGAGCAGTTCTTC. Its protein product is CASSLGAGAYNEQFF.

This chain joins TRBV29-1 and TRBJ2-2, with TRBD2 matching 10 bases. The CDR3 is made up of 16 amino acids. Germline V gene lookup returns CDR1 SQVTM and CDR2 ANQGSEA. V lost 6 bases and J lost 7; bases outside the gene matches: 14. CDR3 nucleotides: TGCAGCGTAGCAACCCCGACTAGCGGGTACGTCGGGGAGCTGTTTTTT. As protein: CSVATPTSGYVGELFF.

The chain combines TRBV27 with TRBJ2-3; D is perhaps TRBD2 (6 bases). Per germline, CDR1 MNHEY and CDR2 SMNVEV (reference sequence). V dropped 5 bases and J dropped 3 bases, with 15 bases sitting between them. The CDR3 is 15 amino acids. The CDR3 loop is CASSPAGYRTDTQYF. Written as DNA, the CDR3 is TGTGCCAGCAGTCCCGCGGGGTATCGGACAGATACGCAGTATTTT.

This rearrangement joins TRBV5-6 to TRBJ1-2; 9 bases agree with TRBD1. Losses at the gene ends were 1 base for V and 5 bases for J; bases not matched to a gene: 6. Germline V gene sequence: CDR1 SGHDT, CDR2 YYEEEE. The CDR3 is 15 amino acids. CDR3 sequence: CASSLTPGTGYGYTF. Here the CDR3 DNA reads TGTGCCAGCAGCTTGACTCCAGGGACAGGGTATGGCTACACCTTC.

The J gene is TRBJ1-2, the V gene TRBV19, with 7 bases lining up with TRBD1. This CDR3 contains 16 residues. The V gene's germline CDR1 is LNHDA and CDR2 SQIVND (reference sequence). V gave up 8 bases and J gave up 2 bases; unmatched junction bases: 14. CDR3 sequence reads: CASAPSRGQLNYGYTF. The DNA for the CDR3 is TGTGCCAGTGCCCCATCAAGGGGGCAGTTGAACTATGGCTACACCTTC.

The chain uses TRBV11-2 and TRBJ2-7; 7 nucleotides match TRBD2. Per germline, CDR1 SGHAT and CDR2 FQNNGV. The CDR3 is 15 residues long. The V gene end was trimmed by 5 bases and the J gene end by 2 bases; junction bases not matched to a gene: 9. The CDR3 loop reads CASSVTLAVTYEQYF. The CDR3 DNA reads TGTGCCAGCAGCGTAACTCTAGCGGTGACCTACGAGCAGTACTTC.

The chain couples TRBV30 to TRBJ1-4; 7 bases agree with TRBD1. V lost 2 bases to trimming and J lost 8 bases; unmatched junction nucleotides: 5. The CDR3 totals 13 residues. CDR1 and CDR2 from the germline V gene are GTSNPN and SVGIG (reference sequence). The CDR3 sequence: CAWSSDRNEKLFF. In DNA form, the CDR3 reads TGTGCCTGGAGTTCGGACAGGAACGAAAAACTGTTTTTT.

This clone was seen a handful of times. The chain joins TRBV5-6 to TRBJ2-5; 7 nucleotides match TRBD1. Trimming at V came to 2 bases and at J to 5 bases, leaving 6 bases not matched to a gene. Germline CDR1 is SGHDT and CDR2 is YYEEEE. The CDR3 sequence is 14 residues long. DNA for the CDR3: TGTGCCAGCAGCTTACAGGGGTTCGGTGAGACCCAGTACTTC. This gives the protein CASSLQGFGETQYF. Combining the CDR3 with reference TRBV5-6 and TRBJ2-5 gives the whole variable domain DAGVTQSPTHLIKTRGQQVTLRCSPKSGHDTVSWYQQALGQGPQFIFQYYEEEERQRGNFPDRFSGHQFPNYSSELNVNALLLGDSALYLCASSLQGFGETQYFGPGTRLLVL.

The chain uses TRBV19 and TRBJ1-5; 9 bases match TRBD1. V dropped 2 bases and J dropped 6; count of bases not matched to a gene: 5. Germline CDR1 LNHDA, CDR2 SQIVND (reference sequence). The CDR3 runs to 15 residues. Here the CDR3 DNA reads TGTGCCAGTAGTATAAAACAGGGGGCCCCTCAGCCCCAGCATTTT. Amino acids: CASSIKQGAPQPQHF.

The rearrangement joins TRBV24-1 to TRBJ2-1, with D hard to call. Trimming took off 3 bases at V and 6 bases at J, with 8 bases between the two ends. Germline CDR1 and CDR2: KGHDR and SFDVKD. CDR3 size: 13 residues. The CDR3 reads CATSDRPGNEQFF. The CDR3 region has the DNA TGTGCCACCAGTGATCGACCAGGCAATGAGCAGTTCTTC.

The V and J genes are TRBV7-2 and TRBJ1-2; 9 bases line up with TRBD1. This CDR3 is 14 amino acids long. Trimming took 3 bases from V and 8 from J; bases not matched to a gene: 7. CDR1 is SGHTA and CDR2 is FQGNSA in the germline V gene. Here the CDR3 DNA reads TGTGCCAGCAGCTTTTCACAGGGGGCTGAAGGCTACACCTTC. It translates to CASSFSQGAEGYTF.

The chain recombines TRBV7-3 with TRBJ2-1; no definite D call. The germline gives CDR1 SGHTA, CDR2 FQGTGA. The CDR3 is 12 amino acids. V was pared by 2 bases and J by 9 bases, with 8 bases between. CDR3: CASSLGDGEQFF. The CDR3 DNA follows: TGTGCCAGCAGCTTAGGAGATGGTGAGCAGTTCTTC.

The V gene is TRBV28, the J gene TRBJ2-2, with 7 bases fitting TRBD1. Germline assignment: CDR1 MDHEN and CDR2 SYDVKM. The V gene end was trimmed by 2 bases and the J gene end by 4 bases; junction bases not matched to a gene: 10. This CDR3 is 17 amino acids long. The CDR3 loop reads CASSLVGTGVRTGELFF. The CDR3 nucleotides read TGTGCCAGCAGTTTAGTCGGTACAGGGGTGCGCACCGGGGAGCTGTTTTTT. Using reference TRBV28 and TRBJ2-2 for the parts outside the CDR3, the full variable domain is DVKVTQSSRYLVKRTGEKVFLECVQDMDHENMFWYRQDPGLGLRLIYFSYDVKMKEKGDIPEGYSVSREKKERFSLILESASTNQTSMYLCASSLVGTGVRTGELFFGEGSRLTVL.

V is TRBV10-3 and J is TRBJ2-1, with 14 bases identical to TRBD2. V was pared by 6 bases and J by 3 bases, with 10 bases of the junction left unmatched. CDR3 length: 18 amino acids. Germline V gene data show CDR1 as ENHRY and CDR2 as SYGVKD. This CDR3 is CAIRESGTSGSRYNEQFF. DNA for the CDR3: TGTGCCATCAGGGAATCCGGGACTAGCGGGAGTCGCTACAATGAGCAGTTCTTC.

This clone showed up just once. This sequence joins TRBV30 and TRBJ1-1, with D unclear. CDR3 size: 14 residues. V lost 0 bases to trimming and J lost 2 bases, with 10 bases between them. Germline V gene lookup returns CDR1 GTSNPN and CDR2 SVGIG (reference sequence). CDR3 bases: TGTGCCTGGAGTGTACGACGCGGCAACACTGAAGCTTTCTTT. Amino acid sequence: CAWSVRRGNTEAFF.

The CDR3 sequence: CAISESTEGNTIYF. The CDR3, as DNA: TGTGCCATCAGTGAGTCCACAGAGGGAAACACCATATATTTT. The V and J genes are TRBV10-3 and TRBJ1-3, with D uncertain. V lost 0 bases and J 4 bases, leaving 7 bases between the germline ends. This CDR3 contains 14 residues. Per germline, CDR1 ENHRY and CDR2 SYGVKD.

This clone was counted between two and nine times. The chain recombines TRBV4-3 with TRBJ1-4; D possibly corresponds to TRBD1 (6 bases). Trimming removed 3 bases from V and 5 bases from J, with 10 bases in between. Germline V gene data show CDR1 as LGHNA and CDR2 as YSLEER. The CDR3 is made up of 14 amino acids. The CDR3 region is CASSQTDRNEKLFF. The CDR3 DNA is TGCGCCAGCAGCCAGACGGACAGAAATGAAAAACTGTTTTTT.

The chain recombines TRBV30 with TRBJ1-2; 7 bases fit TRBD1. The CDR3 totals 14 residues. CDR1 is GTSNPN, CDR2 SVGIG, per germline (reference sequence). V shed 3 bases and J 8 bases; nucleotides not matched to a gene: 12. CDR3 nucleotide sequence: TGTGCCTGGAGCCTCCCGGAGGGGGCACCGGGCTACACCTTC. Amino acids: CAWSLPEGAPGYTF.

To note about this clone: Other DNA sequences from this sample encode an identical CDR3 as well. The rearrangement uses TRBV18 and TRBJ1-2, with 7 bases that match TRBD1. The V gene's germline CDR1 is KGHSH and CDR2 LQKENI. V gave up 3 bases and J gave up 5 bases; unmatched junction bases: 3. CDR3 length equals 13 residues. The DNA of the CDR3 is TGTGCCAGCTCACCGGGGACAGATTATGGCTACACCTTC. It is translated as CASSPGTDYGYTF.